Following are 30 T cell receptor beta chains from one sample sequenced in a study of technical replicates of blood from a few donors. Here immunoSEQ multiplex PCR was the method, and the copy in TCRdb shows in-frame clones only, minus some. The sample yields some 71,000 clones, 95% to 98% seen once. The sequenced sample consisted of T cells isolated from PBMCs. Receptor source: a human donor in good health.

The chain couples TRBV7-3 to TRBJ2-2, with D possibly matching TRBD2 (5 bases). The CDR3 totals 16 residues. Germline V gene data show CDR1 as SGHTA and CDR2 as FQGTGA. V lost 5 bases to trimming and J lost 2 bases, with 15 bases between them. The DNA of the CDR3 is TGTGCCAGCAGCGGACGAGGGAGTCAAAACACCGGGGAGCTGTTTTTT. Translation: CASSGRGSQNTGELFF. The variable domain in full, completed from reference TRBV7-3 and TRBJ2-2, reads GAGVSQTPSNKVTEKGKYVELRCDPISGHTALYWYRQSLGQGPEFLIYFQGTGAADDSGLPNDRFFAVRPEGSVSTLKIQRTERGDSAVYLCASSGRGSQNTGELFFGEGSRLTVL.

In its sample, this clone was seen once. The chain is built from TRBV30 and TRBJ2-5; 8 positions agree with TRBD1. Trimming at V came to 5 bases and at J to 3 bases, leaving 8 bases not matched to a gene. The germline V gene encodes CDR1 GTSNPN and CDR2 SVGIG (reference sequence). The CDR3 spans 14 residues. CDR3 DNA: TGTGCCTGGCAACCTAAGGACAGGGAAGAGACCCAGTACTTC. Its protein is CAWQPKDREETQYF.

The chain has TRBV28 and TRBJ2-3, with unresolved D. The CDR3 extends over 15 amino acids. Germline V gene data show CDR1 as MDHEN and CDR2 as SYDVKM. Trimming cost V 4 bases and J 0 bases, with 11 bases left between them. The CDR3 DNA follows: TGTGCCAGCAGTTCGACGGGTTTAAGCACAGATACGCAGTATTTT. Residues: CASSSTGLSTDTQYF.

In this sample, this clone turned up a few times. The chain has TRBV10-1 and TRBJ1-2, with 7 bases identical to TRBD1. Trimming at V came to 4 bases and at J to 8 bases, leaving 7 bases not matched to a gene. This CDR3 is built from 13 residues. Germline CDR1 reads WNHNN; CDR2 reads SYGVQD (reference sequence). CDR3 residues: CASSVGTAGGYTF. In DNA, the CDR3 is TGCGCCAGCAGTGTCGGGACAGCCGGCGGCTACACCTTC.

V is TRBV19 and J is TRBJ2-3; TRBD2 matches 7 bases. With V trimmed by 7 bases and J by 2 bases, 15 bases remained unmatched. This CDR3 region has 17 residues. The germline CDR1 and CDR2 sequences are LNHDA and SQIVND (reference sequence). The CDR3 region has the DNA TGTGCCAGTACCGTTTATGGGGGAGGGCAGGACACAGATACGCAGTATTTT. Residues: CASTVYGGGQDTDTQYF.

J is TRBJ2-1 and V is TRBV7-6; 9 nucleotides align to TRBD1. With 5 bases clipped from V and 8 bases from J, the junction kept 10 bases outside the gene matches. CDR1 is SGHVS, CDR2 FNYEAQ, per germline. There are 15 residues in the CDR3. CDR3 protein: CASSDSQGAGHEQFF. The DNA for the CDR3 is TGTGCCAGCAGCGATTCACAGGGGGCGGGACATGAGCAGTTCTTC.

The chain links TRBV29-1 to TRBJ2-5; D is unresolved. The length of the CDR3 is 13 residues. Trimming removed 3 bases from V and 5 bases from J, with 13 bases in between. CDR1 is SQVTM and CDR2 is ANQGSEA in the germline V gene. CDR3: CSVDMASRETQYF. In DNA form, the CDR3 reads TGCAGCGTTGATATGGCTAGTAGGGAGACCCAGTACTTC.

The chain combines TRBV30 with TRBJ1-1; weak D call: TRBD1 (5 bases). The CDR3 runs to 12 residues. The germline CDR1 and CDR2 sequences are GTSNPN and SVGIG (reference sequence). CDR3 DNA: TGTGCGGCGGGGCGACCTTACACTGAAGCTTTCTTT. Its protein is CAAGRPYTEAFF.

Here the CDR3 reads CASSDRQNYGYTF. The CDR3 DNA reads TGTGCCAGCAGTGATCGACAGAACTATGGCTACACCTTC. This chain connects TRBV6-5 to TRBJ1-2; maybe TRBD1 (5 bases). V was shortened by 5 bases and J by 2 bases, with 9 bases between the two germline ends. The CDR3 runs 13 residues. Germline CDR1 and CDR2: MNHEY and SVGAGI.

This chain links TRBV4-1 with TRBJ2-1; 10 bases match TRBD2. This CDR3 has 16 residues. Trimming cost V 11 bases and J 6 bases; bases outside gene matches: 16. Germline V gives CDR1 MGHRA, CDR2 YSYEKL. CDR3 in amino acids: CASSRTSGVIGNEQFF. The CDR3 DNA sequence: TGCGCCTCATCTCGGACTAGCGGAGTGATTGGCAATGAGCAGTTCTTC.

The genes are TRBV18 and TRBJ1-1; possibly TRBD1 for D (6 bases). CDR3 size: 13 residues. V shed 6 bases and J shed 5 bases, with 13 bases lying between them. Germline CDR1 is KGHSH and CDR2 is LQKENI. CDR3: CASSQDRRTEAFF. CDR3 nucleotides: TGTGCCAGCTCCCAAGACAGGAGAACTGAAGCTTTCTTT.

The V and J genes are TRBV5-1 and TRBJ2-3; 7 bases are a match to TRBD1. The CDR3 contains 15 residues. With V trimmed by 0 bases and J by 1 base, 2 bases remained unmatched. Germline lookup yields CDR1 SGHRS and CDR2 YFSETQ. CDR3: CASSLGTGGTDTQYF. In nucleotides, the CDR3 is TGCGCCAGCAGCTTGGGTACAGGGGGCACAGATACGCAGTATTTT.

In its sample, this clone was seen once. V usage is TRBV27 and J usage is TRBJ1-2; D possibly corresponds to TRBD1 (5 bases). Germline lookup yields CDR1 MNHEY and CDR2 SMNVEV (reference sequence). V lost 0 bases to trimming and J lost 2 bases, with 10 bases between them. The CDR3 length is 15 residues. CDR3: CASSLSTGPNYGYTF. In nucleotides, the CDR3 is TGTGCCAGCAGTTTATCTACAGGACCAAACTATGGCTACACCTTC.

The V gene is TRBV29-1, the J gene TRBJ2-3, with TRBD2 matching 14 bases. Trimming cost V 1 base and J 7 bases; bases outside gene matches: 7. This CDR3 comprises 16 residues. CDR1 is SQVTM, CDR2 ANQGSEA, per germline. DNA of the CDR3: TGCAGCGTTGAAGGGGGACTAGCGGGAGATTATTATACGCAGTATTTT. Translation gives CSVEGGLAGDYYTQYF.

J is TRBJ1-5 and V is TRBV7-9; perhaps TRBD1 as D (6 bases). The CDR3 sequence is 16 residues long. Germline values: CDR1 SEHNR, CDR2 FQNEAQ (reference sequence). V was trimmed by 0 bases and J by 2 bases, leaving 11 bases between them. The chain's CDR3 is CASSLATGLGNQPQHF. Written as DNA, the CDR3 is TGTGCCAGCAGCTTAGCAACAGGGTTAGGCAATCAGCCCCAGCATTTT.

This chain's CDR3 is CASSESPDTSYEQYF. In nucleotides, the CDR3 is TGCGCCAGCAGTGAGTCCCCCGACACCTCCTACGAGCAGTACTTC. The rearrangement joins TRBV10-1 to TRBJ2-7; D is unclear. Trimming removed 0 bases at V and 0 bases at J, with 9 bases between. Germline V gene sequence: CDR1 WNHNN, CDR2 SYGVQD (reference sequence). The CDR3 extends over 15 amino acids.

The chain uses TRBV6-5 and TRBJ2-1; 10 positions agree with TRBD2. Germline-derived CDR1 and CDR2 are MNHEY and SVGAGI. CDR3 length equals 16 residues. J was trimmed by 10 bases and V by 4 bases; bases with no gene match: 13. CDR3 DNA: TGTGCCAGCAGTTTCCTAGCGGGAGAGTGGGTCACGGAGCAGTTCTTC. Translating gives CASSFLAGEWVTEQFF.

This chain joins TRBV29-1 and TRBJ2-7; 7 bases align to TRBD1. CDR1 and CDR2 (germline): SQVTM, ANQGSEA. Germline trimming cut 5 bases from V and 0 bases from J; bases unmatched to any gene: 4. The CDR3 runs to 13 residues. The DNA for the CDR3 is TGCAGCGTTCAAGGGGACAGCTCCTACGAGCAGTACTTC. Protein: CSVQGDSSYEQYF.

The chain employs TRBV28 and TRBJ1-4; D gene uncertain. With 6 bases removed from V and 3 bases from J, the gap between germline ends came to 14 bases. This CDR3 has 15 amino acids. CDR1 and CDR2 (germline): MDHEN, SYDVKM. Here the CDR3 DNA reads TGTGCCAGCAGGTTTGGTGGGCCAGCTAATGAAAAACTGTTTTTT. Residues: CASRFGGPANEKLFF.

The chain carries TRBV11-3 and TRBJ2-7; 8 bases agree with TRBD1. Germline CDR1 SGHNT, CDR2 YENEEA. V shed 5 bases and J 5 bases; nucleotides not matched to a gene: 11. This CDR3 spans 15 amino acids. CDR3 coding DNA: TGTGCCAGCAGCAACGGACCGGGACAGGACCACGAGCAGTACTTC. It specifies CASSNGPGQDHEQYF.

DNA of the CDR3: TGTGCCAGCAGTTATAATAGCGGGCAATACAATGAGCAGTTCTTC. It specifies CASSYNSGQYNEQFF. The gene calls are TRBV6-5 and TRBJ2-1; TRBD2 matches 7 bases. This CDR3 region has 15 residues. V lost 3 bases to trimming and J lost 4 bases; unmatched junction nucleotides: 6. Germline CDR1 reads MNHEY; CDR2 reads SVGAGI.

The chain employs TRBV6-5 and TRBJ2-7; possible D gene TRBD1, 6 bases. The germline gives CDR1 MNHEY, CDR2 SVGAGI. The CDR3 totals 15 residues. Trimming cost V 2 bases and J 0 bases, with 11 bases left between them. CDR3 sequence reads: CASSYRGKPSYEQYF. CDR3 DNA: TGTGCCAGCAGTTACAGGGGGAAACCCTCCTACGAGCAGTACTTC.

The rearrangement joins TRBV5-4 to TRBJ2-1; 7 nucleotides align to TRBD1. CDR3 length: 13 amino acids. With V trimmed by 4 bases and J by 5 bases, 3 bases remained unmatched. CDR1 SGHNT and CDR2 YYREEE come from the germline V gene (reference sequence). The CDR3, as DNA: TGTGCCAGCAGCCAAGGGGGCAACAATGAGCAGTTCTTC. It is translated as CASSQGGNNEQFF. Combining the CDR3 with reference TRBV5-4 and TRBJ2-1 gives the whole variable domain ETGVTQSPTHLIKTRGQQVTLRCSSQSGHNTVSWYQQALGQGPQFIFQYYREEENGRGNFPPRFSGLQFPNYSSELNVNALELDDSALYLCASSQGGNNEQFFGPGTRLTVL.

This clone was counted a single time. The genes are TRBV9 and TRBJ2-5, with 10 bases that match TRBD2. J gave up 4 bases and V 0 bases, and 9 bases lay outside the gene matches. CDR3 length: 17 residues. CDR1 and CDR2 from the germline V gene are SGDLS and YYNGEE. Here the CDR3 DNA reads TGTGCCAGCAGCGTAGATCTAGCGGGAGCCAGTATAGAGACCCAGTACTTC. Translated: CASSVDLAGASIETQYF.

The rearrangement uses TRBV6-5 and TRBJ2-7; unclear D gene. The CDR3 covers 15 residues. Germline V gene sequence: CDR1 MNHEY, CDR2 SVGAGI. Trimming removed 5 bases at V and 7 bases at J, with 21 bases between. CDR3 in DNA: TGTGCCAGCAGTCTTATATCGACCGGGTTCGGAGAGCAGTACTTC. As protein: CASSLISTGFGEQYF.

CDR3 in DNA: TGTGCCAGCAGCGTCGACAAGGACCAAGAGACCCAGTACTTC. It codes for CASSVDKDQETQYF. The chain is built from TRBV9 and TRBJ2-5; D gene unclear. V lost 2 bases and J lost 0, with 8 bases in between. The CDR3 runs 14 residues. The germline gives CDR1 SGDLS, CDR2 YYNGEE.

This clone occurred many times. The gene calls are TRBV4-3 and TRBJ2-6, with a tentative D call TRBD2 (5 bases). The CDR3 is 16 amino acids. The germline gives CDR1 LGHNA, CDR2 YSLEER. The V gene lost 0 bases and the J gene lost 0 bases, with 6 bases spanning the gap. This CDR3 is CASSQDGSSGANVLTF. DNA of the CDR3: TGCGCCAGCAGCCAAGATGGGAGCTCTGGGGCCAACGTCCTGACTTTC.

In this sample, this clone turned up once. The rearrangement links TRBV7-2 to TRBJ2-3, with a tentative D call TRBD1 (7 bases). With 6 bases removed from V and 0 bases from J, the gap between germline ends came to 10 bases. The CDR3 runs 14 residues. Germline V lookup: CDR1 SGHTA, CDR2 FQGNSA. The CDR3 is CASRTGTSTDTQYF. In nucleotides, the CDR3 is TGTGCCAGCAGGACAGGGACTAGCACAGATACGCAGTATTTT.

This clone was recorded once. The V gene is TRBV18, the J gene TRBJ2-1; D is ambiguous. The CDR3 covers 13 residues. Germline V gene sequence: CDR1 KGHSH, CDR2 LQKENI. V lost 2 bases to trimming and J lost 4 bases, with 6 bases between them. The CDR3 loop is CASSPGQYNEQFF. Here the CDR3 DNA reads TGTGCCAGCTCACCAGGCCAGTACAATGAGCAGTTCTTC. The full variable domain, in which reference TRBV18 and TRBJ2-1 provide the parts outside the CDR3, is NAGVMQNPRHLVRRRGQEARLRCSPMKGHSHVYWYRQLPEEGLKFMVYLQKENIIDESGMPKERFSAEFPKEGPSILRIQQVVRGDSAAYFCASSPGQYNEQFFGPGTRLTVL.

The chain uses TRBV7-3 and TRBJ2-1; 11 positions agree with TRBD2. This CDR3 region has 15 residues. Germline lookup yields CDR1 SGHTA and CDR2 FQGTGA. V trimming: 2 bases; J trimming: 8 bases; junction bases outside the gene matches: 5. This CDR3 reads CASSLRLAGKDEQFF. For the CDR3, the DNA is TGTGCCAGCAGCTTACGACTAGCGGGAAAGGATGAGCAGTTCTTC.